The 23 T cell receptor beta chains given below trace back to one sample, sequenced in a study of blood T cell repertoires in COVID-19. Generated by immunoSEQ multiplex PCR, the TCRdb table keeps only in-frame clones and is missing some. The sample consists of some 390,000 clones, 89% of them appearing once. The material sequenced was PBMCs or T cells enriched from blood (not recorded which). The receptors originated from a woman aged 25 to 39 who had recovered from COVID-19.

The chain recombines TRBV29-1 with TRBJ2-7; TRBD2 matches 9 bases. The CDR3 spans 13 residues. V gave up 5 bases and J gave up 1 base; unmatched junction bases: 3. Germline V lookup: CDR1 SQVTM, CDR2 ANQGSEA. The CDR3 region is CSVPREGSYEQYF. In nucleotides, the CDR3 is TGCAGCGTTCCGCGGGAGGGATCCTACGAGCAGTACTTC.

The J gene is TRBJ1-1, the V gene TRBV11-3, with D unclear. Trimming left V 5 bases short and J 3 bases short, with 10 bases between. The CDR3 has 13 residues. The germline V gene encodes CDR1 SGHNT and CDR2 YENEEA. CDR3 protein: CASSHRRDTEAFF. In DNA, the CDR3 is TGTGCCAGCAGCCATAGGAGGGACACTGAAGCTTTCTTT.

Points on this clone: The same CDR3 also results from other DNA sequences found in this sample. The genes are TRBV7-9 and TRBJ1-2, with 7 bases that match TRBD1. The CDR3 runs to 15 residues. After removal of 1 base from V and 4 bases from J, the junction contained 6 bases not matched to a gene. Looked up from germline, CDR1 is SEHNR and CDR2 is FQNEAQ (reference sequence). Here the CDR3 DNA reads TGTGCCAGCAGCTTAGAGGGGGCCGGGAGCTATGGCTACACCTTC. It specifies CASSLEGAGSYGYTF.

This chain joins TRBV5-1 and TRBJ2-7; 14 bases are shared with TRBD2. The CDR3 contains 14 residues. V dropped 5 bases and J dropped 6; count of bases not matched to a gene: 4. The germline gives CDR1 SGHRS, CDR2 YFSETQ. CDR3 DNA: TGCGCCAGCAGAGGGACTAGCGGGAGTAGCGAGCAGTACTTC. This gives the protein CASRGTSGSSEQYF.

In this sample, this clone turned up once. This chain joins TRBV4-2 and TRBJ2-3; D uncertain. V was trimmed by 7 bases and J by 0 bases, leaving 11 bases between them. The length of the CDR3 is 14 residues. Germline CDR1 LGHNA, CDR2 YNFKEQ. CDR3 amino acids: CASTPGPSTDTQYF. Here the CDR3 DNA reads TGTGCCAGCACCCCTGGCCCAAGCACAGATACGCAGTATTTT.

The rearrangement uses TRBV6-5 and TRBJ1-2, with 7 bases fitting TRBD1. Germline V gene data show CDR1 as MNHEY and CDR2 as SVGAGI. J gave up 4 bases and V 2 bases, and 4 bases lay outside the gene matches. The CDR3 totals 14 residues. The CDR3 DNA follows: TGTGCCAGCAGTTACACCACAGGGGCCTATGGCTACACCTTC. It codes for CASSYTTGAYGYTF.

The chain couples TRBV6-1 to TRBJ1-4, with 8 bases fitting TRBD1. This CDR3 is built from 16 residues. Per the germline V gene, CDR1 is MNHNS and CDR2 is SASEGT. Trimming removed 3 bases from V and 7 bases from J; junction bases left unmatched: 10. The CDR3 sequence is CASSDTSTGEAEKLFF. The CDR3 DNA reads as TGTGCCAGCAGTGACACTTCGACAGGGGAGGCTGAAAAACTGTTTTTT.

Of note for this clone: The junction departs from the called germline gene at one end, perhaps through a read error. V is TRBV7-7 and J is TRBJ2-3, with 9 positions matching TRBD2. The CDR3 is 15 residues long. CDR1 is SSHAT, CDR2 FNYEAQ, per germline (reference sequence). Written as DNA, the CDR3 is TGTGCTAGCAGCTTAAGCGGGGGGCCCACAGATACGCAGTATTTT. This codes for CASSLSGGPTDTQYF.

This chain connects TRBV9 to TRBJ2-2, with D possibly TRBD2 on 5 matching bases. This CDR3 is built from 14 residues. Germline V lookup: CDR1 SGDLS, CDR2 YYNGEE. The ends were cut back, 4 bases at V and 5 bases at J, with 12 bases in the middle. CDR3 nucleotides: TGTGCCAGCAGCTCGAGGGTGGAAACCGGGGAGCTGTTTTTT. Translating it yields CASSSRVETGELFF. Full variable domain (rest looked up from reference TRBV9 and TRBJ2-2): DSGVTQTPKHLITATGQRVTLRCSPRSGDLSVYWYQQSLDQGLQFLIQYYNGEERAKGNILERFSAQQFPDLHSELNLSSLELGDSALYFCASSSRVETGELFFGEGSRLTVL.

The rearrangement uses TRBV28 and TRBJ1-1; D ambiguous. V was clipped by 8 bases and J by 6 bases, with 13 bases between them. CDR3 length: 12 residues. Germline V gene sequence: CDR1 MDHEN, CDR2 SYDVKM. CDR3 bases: TGTGCCAGCCTTCGCGGGGTGGCTGAAGCTTTCTTT. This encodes CASLRGVAEAFF.

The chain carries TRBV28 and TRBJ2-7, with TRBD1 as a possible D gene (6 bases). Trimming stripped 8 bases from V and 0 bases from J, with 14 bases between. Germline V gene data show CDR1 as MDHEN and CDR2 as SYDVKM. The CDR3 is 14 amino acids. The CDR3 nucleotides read TGTGCCAGCGGCGGACAGCTTATCTCCTACGAGCAGTACTTC. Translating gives CASGGQLISYEQYF.

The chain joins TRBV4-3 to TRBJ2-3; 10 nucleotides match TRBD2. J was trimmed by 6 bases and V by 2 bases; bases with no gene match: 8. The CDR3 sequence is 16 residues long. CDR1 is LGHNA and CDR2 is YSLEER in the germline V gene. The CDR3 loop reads CASSQFSGGAGDTQYF. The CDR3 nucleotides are TGCGCCAGCAGCCAATTCAGCGGGGGGGCCGGTGATACGCAGTATTTT.

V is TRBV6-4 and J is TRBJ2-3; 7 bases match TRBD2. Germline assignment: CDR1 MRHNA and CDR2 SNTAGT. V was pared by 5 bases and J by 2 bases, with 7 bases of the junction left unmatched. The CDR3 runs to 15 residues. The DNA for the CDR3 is TGTGCCAGCAGTCAAACGGGACTACCCACAGATACGCAGTATTTT. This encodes CASSQTGLPTDTQYF.

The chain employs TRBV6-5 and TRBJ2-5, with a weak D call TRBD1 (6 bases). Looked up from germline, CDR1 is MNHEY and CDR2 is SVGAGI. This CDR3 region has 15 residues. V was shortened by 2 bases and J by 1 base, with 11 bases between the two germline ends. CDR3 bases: TGTGCCAGCAGTTACCCCGGACAGAGCCAAGAGACCCAGTACTTC. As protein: CASSYPGQSQETQYF.

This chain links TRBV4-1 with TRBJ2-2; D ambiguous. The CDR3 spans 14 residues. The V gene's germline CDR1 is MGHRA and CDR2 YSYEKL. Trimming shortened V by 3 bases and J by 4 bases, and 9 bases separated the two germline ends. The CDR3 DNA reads TGCGCCAGCAGCCATGGCCGAGGCACCGGGGAGCTGTTTTTT. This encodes CASSHGRGTGELFF.

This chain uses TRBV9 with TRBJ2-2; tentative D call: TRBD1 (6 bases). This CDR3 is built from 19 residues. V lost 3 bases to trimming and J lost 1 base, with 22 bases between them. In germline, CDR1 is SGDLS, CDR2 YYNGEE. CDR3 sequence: CASSASYPAGERNTGELFF. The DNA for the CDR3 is TGTGCCAGCAGCGCTTCCTACCCAGCAGGGGAGCGGAACACCGGGGAGCTGTTTTTT.

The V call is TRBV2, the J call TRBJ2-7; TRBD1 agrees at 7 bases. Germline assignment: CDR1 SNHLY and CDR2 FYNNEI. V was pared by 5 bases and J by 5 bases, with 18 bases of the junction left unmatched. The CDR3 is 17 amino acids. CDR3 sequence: CASSMISGTALGNEQYF. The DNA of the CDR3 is TGTGCCAGCAGTATGATCTCCGGGACAGCTTTGGGAAACGAGCAGTACTTC.

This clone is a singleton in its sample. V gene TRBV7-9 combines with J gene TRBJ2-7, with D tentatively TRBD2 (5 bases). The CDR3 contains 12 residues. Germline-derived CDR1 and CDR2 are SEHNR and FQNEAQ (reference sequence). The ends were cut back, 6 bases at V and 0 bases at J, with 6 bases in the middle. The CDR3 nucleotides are TGTGCCAGCAGAGGGAGCTCCTACGAGCAGTACTTC. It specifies CASRGSSYEQYF. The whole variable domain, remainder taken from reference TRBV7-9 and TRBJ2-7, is DTGVSQNPRHKITKRGQNVTFRCDPISEHNRLYWYRQTLGQGPEFLTYFQNEAQLEKSRLLSDRFSAERPKGSFSTLEIQRTEQGDSAMYLCASRGSSYEQYFGPGTRLTVT.

The CDR3 DNA sequence: TGTGCCAGCTTCTCCGGGACAGAATATGGCTACACCTTC. It yields the protein CASFSGTEYGYTF. V is TRBV28 and J is TRBJ1-2, with TRBD1 identical over 7 bases. This CDR3 contains 13 residues. The junction had 8 bases not matched to a gene; V was cut back by 8 bases and J by 5 bases. Germline V gene data show CDR1 as MDHEN and CDR2 as SYDVKM.

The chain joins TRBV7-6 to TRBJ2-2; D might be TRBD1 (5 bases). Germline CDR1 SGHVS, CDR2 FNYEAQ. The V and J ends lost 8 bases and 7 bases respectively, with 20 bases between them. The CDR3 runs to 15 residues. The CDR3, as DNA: TGTGCCAGCGAGCGTCAGGGATCTGGGGTCGGGGAGCTGTTTTTT. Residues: CASERQGSGVGELFF.

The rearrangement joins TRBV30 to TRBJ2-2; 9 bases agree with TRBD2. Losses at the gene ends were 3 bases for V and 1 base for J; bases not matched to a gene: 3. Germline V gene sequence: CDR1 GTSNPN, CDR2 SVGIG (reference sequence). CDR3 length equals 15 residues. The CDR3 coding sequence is TGTGCCTGGAGGGCGCGGGGGGGGAACACCGGGGAGCTGTTTTTT. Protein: CAWRARGGNTGELFF. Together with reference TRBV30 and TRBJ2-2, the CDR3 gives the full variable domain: SQTIHQWPATLVQPVGSPLSLECTVEGTSNPNLYWYRQAAGRGLQLLFYSVGIGQISSEVPQNLSASRPQDRQFILSSKKLLLSDSGFYLCAWRARGGNTGELFFGEGSRLTVL.

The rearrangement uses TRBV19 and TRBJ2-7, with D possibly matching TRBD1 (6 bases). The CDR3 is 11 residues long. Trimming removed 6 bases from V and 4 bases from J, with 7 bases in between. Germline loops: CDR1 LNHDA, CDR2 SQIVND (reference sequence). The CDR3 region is CASRDRYEQYF. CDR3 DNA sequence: TGTGCCAGTAGAGACAGGTACGAGCAGTACTTC.

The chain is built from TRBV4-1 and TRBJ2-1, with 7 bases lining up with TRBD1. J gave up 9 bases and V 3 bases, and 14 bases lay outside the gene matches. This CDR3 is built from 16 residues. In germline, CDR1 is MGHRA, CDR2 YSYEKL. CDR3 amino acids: CASSQFPGGGPGEQFF. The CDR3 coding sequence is TGCGCCAGCAGCCAGTTTCCAGGGGGTGGACCGGGTGAGCAGTTCTTC.